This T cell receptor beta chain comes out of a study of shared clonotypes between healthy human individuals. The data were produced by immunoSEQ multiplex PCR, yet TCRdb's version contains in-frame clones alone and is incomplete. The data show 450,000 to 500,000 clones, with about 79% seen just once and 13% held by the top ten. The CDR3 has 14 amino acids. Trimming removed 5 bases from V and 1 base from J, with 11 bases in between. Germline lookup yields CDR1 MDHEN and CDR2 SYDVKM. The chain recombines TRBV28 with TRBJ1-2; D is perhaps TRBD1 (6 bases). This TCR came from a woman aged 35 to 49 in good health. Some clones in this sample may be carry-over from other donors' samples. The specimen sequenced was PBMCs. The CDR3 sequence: CASSLSGVNYGYTF. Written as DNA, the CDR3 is TGTGCCAGCAGTCTATCAGGGGTTAACTATGGCTACACCTTC.